This TCR beta chain originates from a study of vaccination and CD4 T cells after COVID-19. Study details: The peptides that stimulated the cells were overlapping spike peptides from SARS-CoV-2, HCoV-NL63, HCoV-OC43 and HCoV-229E.

The assay that was used to sequence DNA from cultured CD4+ T cells was the Oncomine TCR Beta short-read assay. Investigators obtained genomic DNA by extraction from cultured CD4+ T cells. TCRdb re-called the PCR reads through MiXCR, storing one row per CDR3 protein. The sample includes approximately 9,600 distinct CDR3 sequences, approximately 45% seen only once; the top ten take roughly 12%. Details on this clonotype: What it binds is not known.

The germline V gene has CDR1 SGHNT and CDR2 YYREEE (reference sequence). The CDR3 has 14 amino acids. V gave up 2 bases and J gave up 3 bases; unmatched junction bases: 1. The treatment: roughly nine-day PBMC culture with coronavirus spike peptide pools or control peptides (ViraFEST assay). The unexposed donor's CD4+ T cells were collected before the COVID-19 pandemic (2011-2018). ViraFEST grew antigen-specific T cells using peptide pools, then sequenced TCRs. IL-2 (around 9.8 IU/ml) and peptide pools (around 9.7 ug/ml) were added to cultures of two million PBMCs per well. Both SARS-CoV-2 S/N and four cold-coronavirus spikes were used, cells permitting, to probe CD4+ T cells of unexposed donors.

Sequencing was carried out using CD4+ T cells from blood, cultured in vitro. This chain connects TRBV5-4 to TRBJ2-5, with 10 bases identical to TRBD2. This receptor was taken from a human donor in good health. CDR3 nucleotides: TGTGCCAGCAGCTTTGGACTAGCGGAAGAGACCCAGTACTTC. Translation gives CASSFGLAEETQYF.